These T cell receptor beta chains were read from a single sample in a study of regulatory T cells in long-lasting Graves disease. TCRdb ran MiXCR on the multiplex PCR reads and lists one entry per CDR3 protein. The data contain a few hundred thousand distinct CDR3 sequences, around 24% of them singletons. The sample was peripheral blood mononuclear cells (PBMCs), taken when the disease was refractory, from a patient treated with antithyroid drugs. The receptor set was obtained from a female donor with Graves disease. The CDR3 runs from the conserved cysteine through the conserved F or W. Each record gives: V gene, clone size, J gene, D gene, CDR3 DNA, CDR3 protein. A D gene is named only where the DNA matches it firmly. Clone size appears in some rows only: once, few, many, or a class for an expanded clone.

TRBV12-3/TRBV12-4	many	TRBJ2-5	.	TGTGCCACTACCACGAAGGGTACAGGGGAGACCCAGTACTTC	CATTTKGTGETQYF
TRBV3-1	few	TRBJ2-7	.	TGTGCCAGCAGCCAAGATCCAGGTTCCGAGCAGTACTTC	CASSQDPGSEQYF
TRBV6-5	few	TRBJ2-7	.	TGTGCCAGCAGTTACGGTAAACTACTCCGCGAGCAGTACTTC	CASSYGKLLREQYF
TRBV14	.	TRBJ2-5	.	TGTGCCAGCGGAACTTACGACAGACAAGAGACCCAGTACTTC	CASGTYDRQETQYF
TRBV19	.	TRBJ2-7	.	TGTGCCAGTAGTAGATATGGCGACTCCTACGAGCAGTACTTC	CASSRYGDSYEQYF
TRBV25-1	.	TRBJ2-5	.	TGTGCCAGCAGTGAATATGGCGGAAAAGAGACCCAGTACTTC	CASSEYGGKETQYF
TRBV6-2/TRBV6-3	many	TRBJ1-5	.	TGTGCCAGCAGTTACGGCAGGAGTAGCAATCAGCCCCAGCATTTT	CASSYGRSSNQPQHF
TRBV28	many	TRBJ2-7	TRBD2	TGTGCCAGCAGTTTACCAAGCCGTCGGACTAGAGCCTACGAGCAGTACTTC	CASSLPSRRTRAYEQYF
TRBV10-3	many	TRBJ2-7	TRBD1	TGTGCCATCAGTGGTCCTGACAGGGGTTTAAACGAGCAGTACTTC	CAISGPDRGLNEQYF
TRBV20-1	few	TRBJ1-2	.	TGCAGTGCTAAATATCAGCTAGCGAATGGCTACACCTTC	CSAKYQLANGYTF
TRBV5-6	few	TRBJ1-3	.	TGTGCCAGCAGCGTGGAACAGGGATCCTCTGGAAACACCATATATTTT	CASSVEQGSSGNTIYF
TRBV9	.	TRBJ1-5	.	TGTGCCAGCAGCGTCACAGGTCAATCTAATCAGCCCCAGCATTTT	CASSVTGQSNQPQHF
TRBV30	.	TRBJ1-1	TRBD1	TGTGCCTGGAGTGTTGCAGGGGGCGGGGTAGCTTTCTTT	CAWSVAGGGVAFF
TRBV5-1	.	TRBJ1-1	TRBD1	TGCGCCACCTCAGGGACAGGGAAGAACACTGAAGCTTTCTTT	CATSGTGKNTEAFF
TRBV18	few	TRBJ1-1	TRBD1	TGTGCCAGCTCAAGGGACAGGGTGGGTCGGAACACTGAAGCTTTCTTT	CASSRDRVGRNTEAFF
TRBV11-1	.	TRBJ2-3	.	TGTGCCAGCACGGGGGACACAGATACGCAGTATTTT	CASTGDTDTQYF
TRBV27	.	TRBJ2-1	TRBD2	TGTGCCAGCAGTCTCAATCGCGGGAGAGGCGACAATGAGCAGTTCTTC	CASSLNRGRGDNEQFF
TRBV30	few	TRBJ1-4	.	TGTGCCTGGAGTAAGGGAAGAACTAATGAAAAACTGTTTTTT	CAWSKGRTNEKLFF
TRBV5-6	few	TRBJ1-1	.	TGTGCCAGCAGCTTGGCCGAAGGGAGAGCTTTCTTT	CASSLAEGRAFF
TRBV10-3	few	TRBJ1-1	.	TGTGCCATCAGTGCCGGAGAAGTAAACACTGAAGCTTTCTTT	CAISAGEVNTEAFF
TRBV3-1	few	TRBJ2-7	.	TGTGCCAGCAGCCAGACTGGACAGAATACCTACGAGCAGTACTTC	CASSQTGQNTYEQYF
TRBV19	few	TRBJ2-5	TRBD1	TGTGCCAGTAGTCCGAACGCCGGGACAGGGGGCGGGGAGACCCAGTACTTC	CASSPNAGTGGGETQYF
TRBV7-2	many	TRBJ1-6	.	TGTGCCAGCAGCTTTAACTCAGGGGATTCACCCCTCCACTTT	CASSFNSGDSPLHF
TRBV6-1	.	TRBJ1-5	TRBD1	TGTGCCAGCAGTGGACAGGGGATCAATCAGCCCCAGCATTTT	CASSGQGINQPQHF
TRBV3-1	.	TRBJ2-7	.	TGTGCCAGCAGCCAAACCGGGACCTCCCACGAGCAGCACTTC	CASSQTGTSHEQHF
TRBV2	many	TRBJ2-7	.	TGTGCCAGCAGCGAAGGGACACCACCCTACGAGCAGTACTTC	CASSEGTPPYEQYF
TRBV6-1	.	TRBJ1-5	TRBD1	TGTGCCAGCAGATCCGGGACAGGGGAACGTCAGCCCCAGCATTTT	CASRSGTGERQPQHF
TRBV11-2	many	TRBJ2-7	TRBD2	TGTGCCAGCAGCTTAGATGACGACTTGCGGGAGGGCCTTGAGCAGTACTTC	CASSLDDDLREGLEQYF
TRBV28	many	TRBJ1-2	.	TGTGCCAGCTCCGATAGGGTTACAGGGAACTATGGCTACACCTTC	CASSDRVTGNYGYTF
TRBV19	few	TRBJ2-2	.	TGTGCCAGTAGTCCAGCTCGCGGGGAGCTGTTTTTT	CASSPARGELFF
TRBV6-2/TRBV6-3	.	TRBJ2-1	TRBD1	TGTGCCAGCAGTTACGAAATATGGACAGGGGGACACAATGAGCAGTTCTTC	CASSYEIWTGGHNEQFF
TRBV4-1	few	TRBJ1-4	.	TGCGCCAGCAGCCAAGGAACAACGGAGAATGAAAAACTGTTTTTT	CASSQGTTENEKLFF
TRBV2	many	TRBJ2-7	TRBD1	TGTGCCAGCAGCGAACCACGGACAGGGAAGAACGAGCAGTACTTC	CASSEPRTGKNEQYF
TRBV12-3/TRBV12-4	many	TRBJ2-7	.	TGTGCCAGCAGTTTCGGGACTGTGACCTACGAGCAGTACTTC	CASSFGTVTYEQYF
TRBV5-6	.	TRBJ2-7	.	TGTGCCAGCAGCTTGATTACAGGGCAATACGAGCAGTACTTC	CASSLITGQYEQYF
TRBV9	.	TRBJ2-3	.	TGTGCCAGCAATTACGGCGGGACCACAGATACGCAGTATTTT	CASNYGGTTDTQYF
TRBV28	many	TRBJ1-2	.	TGTGCCAGCAGTCCAGGGGCCTCCCTTGGGGGCTATGGCTACACCTTC	CASSPGASLGGYGYTF
TRBV18	.	TRBJ1-5	TRBD1	TGTGCCAGCTCGCCCGGGACAGCCACGAATCAGCCCCAGCATTTT	CASSPGTATNQPQHF
TRBV2	many	TRBJ2-2	TRBD1	TGTGCCAGCAGGGGACAGGGGGCGAACACCGGGGAGCTGTTTTTT	CASRGQGANTGELFF
TRBV18	.	TRBJ2-7	TRBD1	TGTGCCAGCTCAGTAAAGACAGGGACCTACGAGCAGTACTTC	CASSVKTGTYEQYF
TRBV28	many	TRBJ2-7	.	TGTGCCAGCAGTCTTTCGTGGGGGCGGTTGTACGAGCAGTACTTC	CASSLSWGRLYEQYF
TRBV12-3/TRBV12-4	many	TRBJ1-4	.	TGTGCCAGCAGTTTACGGGGGGGACGGGAAAAACTGTTTTTT	CASSLRGGREKLFF
TRBV5-4	few	TRBJ1-4	.	TGTGCCAGCAGCTTGACGAACGACAATGAAAAACTGTTTTTT	CASSLTNDNEKLFF
TRBV6-2/TRBV6-3	few	TRBJ2-5	TRBD2	TGTGCCAGCAGTATACCGGGACTAGCGGGAGAGACCCAGTACTTC	CASSIPGLAGETQYF
TRBV27	many	TRBJ2-1	.	TGTGCCAGCAGTTTACCAGTTCTGGGGAACAATGAGCAGTTCTTC	CASSLPVLGNNEQFF
TRBV7-9	few	TRBJ1-1	.	TGTGCCAGCAGTCCATCGGGGGGTATGAACACTGAAGCTTTCTTT	CASSPSGGMNTEAFF
TRBV3-1	few	TRBJ2-2	.	TGTGCCAGCAGCCAAGCCCTCCTCTCCTCAGGGGAGCTGTTTTTT	CASSQALLSSGELFF
TRBV2	many	TRBJ2-5	.	TGTGCCAGCAGTGGGCTAGGGTGGGGGTACCAAGAGACCCAGTACTTC	CASSGLGWGYQETQYF
TRBV6-1	few	TRBJ2-5	TRBD2	TGTGCCAGCAGCGGGACTAGCGGGAGGAACTTTGATCAAGAGACCCAGTACTTC	CASSGTSGRNFDQETQYF
TRBV28	many	TRBJ1-2	.	TGTGCCAGCAGTTCGGACGCACACAGCTATGGCTACACCTTC	CASSSDAHSYGYTF
TRBV6-5	few	TRBJ1-5	TRBD1	TGTGCCAGCAGTTACGACAGGGCTCAGGGTCAGCCCCAGCATTTT	CASSYDRAQGQPQHF
TRBV2	many	TRBJ2-4	.	TGTGCCAGCAGTGAGACCCGATTTGAGGCCGCAACTCAGTACTTC	CASSETRFEAATQYF